These 13 T cell receptor beta chains share one sample of origin, sequenced in a study of CD4 T cells in relation to SARS-CoV-2 and coronaviruses. Antigens of these TCRs are unknown. The data were produced by immunoSEQ multiplex PCR, yet TCRdb's version contains in-frame clones alone and is incomplete. This table holds fewer than 20,000 clones, around 70% found once. CD4+ T cells from unexposed donors were obtained before the COVID-19 pandemic (2011-2018). CD4+ T cells were isolated from the cells after about ten days of culture. Material: CD4+ T cells from PBMCs, cultured in vitro. These receptor sequences come from a human donor in good health.

The J gene is TRBJ1-4, the V gene TRBV3-1 (or the pseudogene TRBV3-2); 7 positions match TRBD1. The CDR3 is 17 residues long. The germline CDR1 and CDR2 sequences are LGHDT and YNNKEL (reference sequence). Trimming took 0 bases from V and 2 from J; bases not matched to a gene: 6. The CDR3 loop reads CASSQDRGTVTNEKLFF. The CDR3 DNA is TGTGCCAGCAGCCAAGATCGGGGGACAGTGACTAATGAAAAACTGTTTTTT.

V usage is TRBV5-4 and J usage is TRBJ2-7; 8 nucleotides match TRBD1. J gave up 2 bases and V 5 bases, and 6 bases lay outside the gene matches. This CDR3 is 14 amino acids long. CDR1 and CDR2 (germline): SGHNT, YYREEE (reference sequence). CDR3 protein: CASSRQGLTYEQYF. In DNA, the CDR3 is TGTGCCAGCAGTCGACAGGGGCTAACCTACGAGCAGTACTTC. Complete variable domain (other parts from reference TRBV5-4 and TRBJ2-7): ETGVTQSPTHLIKTRGQQVTLRCSSQSGHNTVSWYQQALGQGPQFIFQYYREEENGRGNFPPRFSGLQFPNYSSELNVNALELDDSALYLCASSRQGLTYEQYFGPGTRLTVT.

In DNA, the CDR3 is TGTGCCAGCACCAACGTCGGAGCTAATGAAAAACTGTTTTTT. This sequence encodes CASTNVGANEKLFF. This chain joins TRBV11-2 and TRBJ1-4; D unclear. This CDR3 contains 14 residues. CDR1 SGHAT and CDR2 FQNNGV come from the germline V gene. V gave up 7 bases and J gave up 3 bases, with 12 bases separating them.

This rearrangement joins TRBV24-1 to TRBJ2-7; 7 nucleotides line up with TRBD2. This CDR3 contains 14 residues. CDR1 is KGHDR, CDR2 SFDVKD, per germline. The trim removed 5 bases at V and 0 bases at J, leaving 3 bases unmatched. The CDR3 protein is CATSAGTTSYEQYF. The CDR3 region has the DNA TGTGCCACCAGTGCCGGGACTACCTCCTACGAGCAGTACTTC.

The chain has TRBV7-8 and TRBJ2-1; TRBD2 matches at 10 bases. V was clipped by 5 bases and J by 2 bases; unmatched bases: 3. This CDR3 region has 15 residues. CDR1 is SGHVS and CDR2 is FQNEAQ in the germline V gene. The CDR3 DNA follows: TGTGCCAGCAGCGCTAGCGGGGGAACCTACAATGAGCAGTTCTTC. This codes for CASSASGGTYNEQFF.

The rearrangement joins TRBV4-1 to TRBJ2-6; D remains ambiguous. Looked up from germline, CDR1 is MGHRA and CDR2 is YSYEKL. This CDR3 region has 16 residues. Trimming pared 0 bases from V and 0 bases from J, leaving 6 bases between. CDR3 coding DNA: TGCGCCAGCAGCCAAGATATGGACTCTGGGGCCAACGTCCTGACTTTC. It translates to CASSQDMDSGANVLTF.

This chain connects TRBV27 to TRBJ2-3; 7 nucleotides align to TRBD2. The CDR3 extends over 18 amino acids. Trimming took 5 bases from V and 0 from J; bases not matched to a gene: 14. Per the germline V gene, CDR1 is MNHEY and CDR2 is SMNVEV (reference sequence). The CDR3 region has the DNA TGTGCCAGCAGTAGACCCGGGACTACAAGACTTAGCACAGATACGCAGTATTTT. Its protein product is CASSRPGTTRLSTDTQYF.

The J gene is TRBJ1-1, the V gene TRBV6-4, with 9 positions matching TRBD1. Trimming removed 5 bases from V and 8 bases from J; junction bases left unmatched: 6. This CDR3 spans 13 amino acids. Germline CDR1 reads MRHNA; CDR2 reads SNTAGT. The chain's CDR3 is CASSHNRGQEAFF. CDR3 coding DNA: TGTGCCAGCAGTCATAACAGGGGGCAGGAAGCTTTCTTT.

On this clone itself: It is likely a read error, because the conserved phenylalanine at the end of the CDR3 is missing. Because the CDR3's place on the DNA is in doubt, the DNA is left out and the CDR3 is given as listed by TCRdb. The chain carries TRBV5-1 and TRBJ2-7. Germline V gives CDR1 SGHRS, CDR2 YFSETQ. The CDR3 sequence runs 8 residues, both termini included. The CDR3 protein is CASSRSRP.

The V call is TRBV11-2, the J call TRBJ2-5, with D perhaps being TRBD1 or TRBD2 (6 bases each). V was pared by 5 bases and J by 2 bases, with 15 bases between. The CDR3 spans 15 residues. Germline V gene data show CDR1 as SGHAT and CDR2 as FQNNGV. The CDR3 protein is CASSPLGGQQETQYF. CDR3 coding DNA: TGTGCCAGCAGCCCATTAGGGGGGCAACAAGAGACCCAGTACTTC.

This rearrangement joins TRBV24-1 to TRBJ2-1; TRBD2 matches 7 bases. Unmatched junction bases numbered 7, after V lost 7 bases and J lost 8 bases. Germline V gene lookup returns CDR1 KGHDR and CDR2 SFDVKD. This CDR3 has 13 amino acids. The CDR3 DNA sequence: TGTGCCACCAGGGGACTAATTTCCCATGAGCAGTTCTTC. It translates to CATRGLISHEQFF.

This chain uses TRBV6-4 with TRBJ2-1, with TRBD2 matching 12 bases. The CDR3 runs 16 residues. The junction had 4 bases not matched to a gene; V was cut back by 3 bases and J by 4 bases. Germline CDR1 is MRHNA and CDR2 is SNTAGT. The CDR3 loop is CASSESGTSGYNEQFF. DNA of the CDR3: TGTGCCAGCAGTGAATCCGGGACTAGCGGGTACAATGAGCAGTTCTTC.

This clone was observed a single time. The chain combines TRBV6-6 with TRBJ2-1, with no clear D. V was clipped by 2 bases and J by 10 bases, with 12 bases between them. The CDR3 consists of 13 residues. Germline V gene data show CDR1 as MNHNY and CDR2 as SVGAGI (reference sequence). CDR3 nucleotide sequence: TGTGCCAGCAGTTACGAGGTGGGTAGAGAGCAGTTCTTC. Protein sequence: CASSYEVGREQFF.